This T cell receptor (beta chain) comes out of a study of blood T cell repertoires in COVID-19. In the study overall: The study drew acute and convalescent COVID-19 samples from the United States, Italy and Spain. Nucleic acid was either cDNA or gDNA, and it came from T cells, B-cell-depleted T cells, or PBMCs.

Per the original data handling: Amplification from reference gene primers served as the basis for estimated nucleated cell counts. Some clones are missing from TCRdb's copy, which holds only in-frame ones; the method was immunoSEQ multiplex PCR. That table supplies the V and J calls and clone size; D and trimming were determined from the DNA. The repertoire has approximately 99,000 clones, 85% to 90% of them found once; the top ten carry roughly 13%. This CDR3 spans 14 amino acids. With V trimmed by 3 bases and J by 4 bases, 3 bases remained unmatched. Germline lookup yields CDR1 SGDLS and CDR2 YYNGEE.

V is TRBV9 and J is TRBJ1-2, with 10 positions matching TRBD1. This TCR derives from an older woman in a cohort sampled during active or convalescent COVID-19. The source material was peripheral blood. The CDR3 sequence is CASSEGQGSYGYTF. The CDR3 region has the DNA TGTGCCAGCAGCGAGGGACAGGGGAGCTATGGCTACACCTTC.